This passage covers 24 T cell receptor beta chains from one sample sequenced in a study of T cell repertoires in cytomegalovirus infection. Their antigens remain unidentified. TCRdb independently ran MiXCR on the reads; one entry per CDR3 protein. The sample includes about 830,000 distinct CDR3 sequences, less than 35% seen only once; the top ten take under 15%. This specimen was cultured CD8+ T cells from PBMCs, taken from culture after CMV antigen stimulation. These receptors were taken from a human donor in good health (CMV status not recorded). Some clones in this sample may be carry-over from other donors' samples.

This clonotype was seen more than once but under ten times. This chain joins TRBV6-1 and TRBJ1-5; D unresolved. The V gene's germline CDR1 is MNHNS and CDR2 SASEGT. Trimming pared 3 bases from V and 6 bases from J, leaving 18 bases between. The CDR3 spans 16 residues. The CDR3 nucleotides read TGTGCCAGCAGTGATCAAGTTACCGACTCTGGTCAGCCCCAGCATTTT. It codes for CASSDQVTDSGQPQHF.

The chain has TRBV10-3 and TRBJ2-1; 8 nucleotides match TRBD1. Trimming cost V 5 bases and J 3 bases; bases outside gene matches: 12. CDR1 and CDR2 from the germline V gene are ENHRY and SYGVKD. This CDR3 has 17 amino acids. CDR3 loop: CAISYKYETGDYNEQFF. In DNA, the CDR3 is TGTGCCATCAGTTATAAGTACGAGACAGGGGACTACAATGAGCAGTTCTTC.

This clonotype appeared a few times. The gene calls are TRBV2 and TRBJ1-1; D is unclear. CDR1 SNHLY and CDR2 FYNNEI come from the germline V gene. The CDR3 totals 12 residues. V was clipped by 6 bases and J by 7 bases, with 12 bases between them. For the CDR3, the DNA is TGTGCCAGCAGAGACGGACCATTTGAAGCTTTCTTT. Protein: CASRDGPFEAFF.

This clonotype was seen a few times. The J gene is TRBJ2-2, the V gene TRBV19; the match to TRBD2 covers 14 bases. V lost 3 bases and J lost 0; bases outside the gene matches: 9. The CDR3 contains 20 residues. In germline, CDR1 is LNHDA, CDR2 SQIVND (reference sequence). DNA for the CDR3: TGTGCCAGTAGTATTCTCAGACTAGCGGGGGGGCACGCGAACACCGGGGAGCTGTTTTTT. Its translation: CASSILRLAGGHANTGELFF.

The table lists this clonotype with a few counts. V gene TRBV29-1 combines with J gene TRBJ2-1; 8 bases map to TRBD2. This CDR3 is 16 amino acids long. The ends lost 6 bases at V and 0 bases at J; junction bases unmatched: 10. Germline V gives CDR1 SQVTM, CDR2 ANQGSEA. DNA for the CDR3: TGCAGCGTCCCCGGGACTAGATCCCACTCCTACAATGAGCAGTTCTTC. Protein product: CSVPGTRSHSYNEQFF.

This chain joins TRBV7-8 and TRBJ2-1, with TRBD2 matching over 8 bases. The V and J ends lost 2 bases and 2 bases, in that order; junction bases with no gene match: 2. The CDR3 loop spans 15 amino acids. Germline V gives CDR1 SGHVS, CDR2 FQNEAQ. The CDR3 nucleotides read TGTGCCAGCAGCTTAAATAGCGGGGCCTACAATGAGCAGTTCTTC. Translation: CASSLNSGAYNEQFF.

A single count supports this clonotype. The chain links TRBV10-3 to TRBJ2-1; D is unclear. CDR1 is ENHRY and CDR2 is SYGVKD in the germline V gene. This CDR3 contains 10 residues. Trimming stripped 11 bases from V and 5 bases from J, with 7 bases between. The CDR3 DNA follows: TGTGCCCCTAGTGACAATGAGCAGTTCTTC. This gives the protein CAPSDNEQFF.

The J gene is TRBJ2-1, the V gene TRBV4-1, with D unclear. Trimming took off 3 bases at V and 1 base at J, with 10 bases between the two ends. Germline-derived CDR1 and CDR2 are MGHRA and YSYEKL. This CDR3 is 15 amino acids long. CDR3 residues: CASSHLAGSYNEQFF. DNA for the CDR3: TGCGCCAGCAGCCACCTTGCCGGTTCCTACAATGAGCAGTTCTTC.

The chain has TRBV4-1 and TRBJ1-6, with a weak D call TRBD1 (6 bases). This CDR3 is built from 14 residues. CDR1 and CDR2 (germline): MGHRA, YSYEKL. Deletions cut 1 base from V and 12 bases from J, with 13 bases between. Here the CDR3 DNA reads TGCGCCAGCAGCCAAGGGGGGGGGCCTCAACCCCTCCACTTT. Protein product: CASSQGGGPQPLHF.

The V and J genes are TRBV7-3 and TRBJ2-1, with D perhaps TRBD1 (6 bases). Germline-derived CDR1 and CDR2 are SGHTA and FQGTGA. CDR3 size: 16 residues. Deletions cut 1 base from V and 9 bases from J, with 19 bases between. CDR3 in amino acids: CASSLRAWGLLPEQFF. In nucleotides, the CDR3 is TGTGCCAGCAGCTTAAGGGCGTGGGGGCTGCTCCCTGAGCAGTTCTTC.

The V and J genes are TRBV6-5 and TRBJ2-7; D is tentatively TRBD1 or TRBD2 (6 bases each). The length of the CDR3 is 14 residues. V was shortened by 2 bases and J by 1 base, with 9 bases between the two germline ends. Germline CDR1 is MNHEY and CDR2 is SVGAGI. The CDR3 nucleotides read TGTGCCAGCAGTTACGGGGGGCCTTCCTACGAGCAGTACGTC. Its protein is CASSYGGPSYEQYV.

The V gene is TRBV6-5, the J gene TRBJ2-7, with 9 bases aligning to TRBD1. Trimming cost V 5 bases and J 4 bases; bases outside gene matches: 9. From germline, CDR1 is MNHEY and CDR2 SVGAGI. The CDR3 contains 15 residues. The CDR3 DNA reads TGTGCCAGCAGTCCTGCCGAGACAGGGGGATACGAGCAGTACTTC. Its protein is CASSPAETGGYEQYF.

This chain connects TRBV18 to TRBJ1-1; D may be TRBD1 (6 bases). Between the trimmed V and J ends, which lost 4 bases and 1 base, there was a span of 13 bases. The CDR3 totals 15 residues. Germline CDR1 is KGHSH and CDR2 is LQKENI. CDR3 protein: CASSLGGLGNTEAFF. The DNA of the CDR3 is TGTGCCAGCTCACTCGGGGGGCTCGGGAACACTGAAGCTTTCTTT.

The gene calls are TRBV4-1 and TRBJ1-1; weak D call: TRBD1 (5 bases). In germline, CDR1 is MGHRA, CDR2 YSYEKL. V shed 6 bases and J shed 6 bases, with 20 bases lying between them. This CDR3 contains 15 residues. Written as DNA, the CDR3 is TGCGCCAGCAGATTCGGGGACCAGGAAGGAGCTGAAGCTTTCTTT. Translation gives CASRFGDQEGAEAFF.

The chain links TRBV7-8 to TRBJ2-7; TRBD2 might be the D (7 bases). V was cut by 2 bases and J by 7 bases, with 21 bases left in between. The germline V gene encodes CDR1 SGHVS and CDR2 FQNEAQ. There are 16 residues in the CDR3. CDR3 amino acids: CASSLLGGGARGEQYV. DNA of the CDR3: TGTGCCAGCAGCTTATTAGGGGGGGGGGCCCGGGGGGAGCAGTACGTC.

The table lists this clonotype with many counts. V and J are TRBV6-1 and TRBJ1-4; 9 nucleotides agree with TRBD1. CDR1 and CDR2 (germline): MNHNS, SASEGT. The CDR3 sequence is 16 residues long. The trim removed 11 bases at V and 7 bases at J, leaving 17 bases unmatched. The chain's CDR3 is CAVTARDREFGEKLFF. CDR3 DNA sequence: TGTGCCGTAACTGCCCGGGACAGGGAGTTCGGTGAAAAACTGTTTTTT.

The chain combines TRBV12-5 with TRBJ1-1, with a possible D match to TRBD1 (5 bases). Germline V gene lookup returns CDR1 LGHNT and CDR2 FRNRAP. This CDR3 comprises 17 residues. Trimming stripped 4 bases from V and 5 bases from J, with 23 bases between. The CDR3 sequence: CASGWDPGVGEITEAFF. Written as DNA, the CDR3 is TGTGCTAGTGGTTGGGATCCCGGGGTGGGGGAGATAACTGAAGCTTTCTTT.

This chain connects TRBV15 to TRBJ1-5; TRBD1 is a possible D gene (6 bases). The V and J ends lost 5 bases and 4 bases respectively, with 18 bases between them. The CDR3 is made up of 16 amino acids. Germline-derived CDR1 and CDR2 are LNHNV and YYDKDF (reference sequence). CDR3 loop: CATSGSRGGANQPQHF. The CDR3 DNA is TGTGCCACCAGCGGGTCCAGGGGAGGGGCGAATCAGCCCCAGCATTTT.

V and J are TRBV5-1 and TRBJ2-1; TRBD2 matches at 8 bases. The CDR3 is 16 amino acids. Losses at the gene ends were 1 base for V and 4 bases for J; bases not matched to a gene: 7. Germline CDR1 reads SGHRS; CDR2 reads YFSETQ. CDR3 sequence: CASSLSSGTLYNEQFF. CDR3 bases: TGCGCCAGCAGCTTGAGTAGCGGGACCCTTTACAATGAGCAGTTCTTC.

The CDR3: CASSDSSSSGSYNEQFF. DNA of the CDR3: TGTGCCAGCAGTGACTCCTCCTCATCGGGCTCCTACAATGAGCAGTTCTTC. V and J are TRBV6-4 and TRBJ2-1; D remains ambiguous. CDR1 and CDR2 (germline): MRHNA, SNTAGT. Trimming left V 0 bases short and J 0 bases short, with 12 bases between. The length of the CDR3 is 17 residues.

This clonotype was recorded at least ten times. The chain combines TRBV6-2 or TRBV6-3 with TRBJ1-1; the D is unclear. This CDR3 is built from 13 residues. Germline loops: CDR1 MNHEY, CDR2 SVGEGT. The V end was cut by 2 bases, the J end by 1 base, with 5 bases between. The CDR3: CASSYGSNTEAFF. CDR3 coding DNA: TGTGCCAGCAGTTACGGGTCGAACACTGAAGCTTTCTTT.

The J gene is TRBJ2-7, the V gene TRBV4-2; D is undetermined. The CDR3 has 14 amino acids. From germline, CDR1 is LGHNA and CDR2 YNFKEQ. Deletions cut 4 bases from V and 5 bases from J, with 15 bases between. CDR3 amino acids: CASSRDWGEDEQYF. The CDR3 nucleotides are TGTGCCAGCAGCCGAGATTGGGGTGAGGACGAGCAGTACTTC.

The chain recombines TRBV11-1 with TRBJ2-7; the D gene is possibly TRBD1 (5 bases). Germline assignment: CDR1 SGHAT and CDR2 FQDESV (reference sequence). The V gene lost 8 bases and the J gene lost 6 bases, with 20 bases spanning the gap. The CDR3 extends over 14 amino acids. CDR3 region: CASGHSWGAGEQYF. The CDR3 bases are TGTGCCAGCGGACATTCTTGGGGCGCTGGCGAGCAGTACTTC.

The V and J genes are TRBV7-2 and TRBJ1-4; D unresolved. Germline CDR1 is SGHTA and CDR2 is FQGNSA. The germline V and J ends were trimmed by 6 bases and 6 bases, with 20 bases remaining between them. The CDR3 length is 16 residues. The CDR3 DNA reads TGTGCCAGCAGTTTTCGAGGGTGGACCAAAGATGAAAAACTGTTTTTT. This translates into CASSFRGWTKDEKLFF.